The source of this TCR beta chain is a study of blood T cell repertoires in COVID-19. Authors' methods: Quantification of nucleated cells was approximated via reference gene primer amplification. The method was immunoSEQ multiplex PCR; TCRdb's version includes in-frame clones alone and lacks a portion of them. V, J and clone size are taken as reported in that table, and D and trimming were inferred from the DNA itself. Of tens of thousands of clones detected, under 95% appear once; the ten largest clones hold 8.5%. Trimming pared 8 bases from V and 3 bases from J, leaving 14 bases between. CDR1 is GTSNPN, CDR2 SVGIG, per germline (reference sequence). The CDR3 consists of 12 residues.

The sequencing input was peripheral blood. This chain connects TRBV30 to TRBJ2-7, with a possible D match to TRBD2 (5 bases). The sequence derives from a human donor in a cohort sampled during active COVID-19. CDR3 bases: TGTGCCGTCGACGGACTGTTCTACGAGCAGTACTTC. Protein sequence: CAVDGLFYEQYF.